The rows below give T cell receptor beta chains drawn from one sample of a study of untreated major depressive disorder. Clones were read by immunoSEQ multiplex PCR, and TCRdb kept only the in-frame ones, dropping some. This sample has tens of thousands of clones, with over 80% found just once. Source material: CD4+ T cells from PBMCs. These receptors came from a man aged 25-40 years in good health. CDR3s include the opening cysteine and the closing phenylalanine or tryptophan. The order of the fields is J gene, V gene, clone size, D gene, CDR3 DNA, CDR3 protein. The D gene is left open where the match is weak. The listing skips clone size in some rows; elsewhere it reads once, few, many or a size class.

TRBJ1-4 | TRBV12-5 | NA | TRBD1 | TGTGCTAGTGGTCCCGGGACAGTAAAGGAAAAACTGTTTTTT | CASGPGTVKEKLFF
TRBJ1-2 | TRBV7-8 | NA | NA | TGTGCCAGCTCAGCCCGGGGTTCCGGTTCCTATGGCTACACCTTC | CASSARGSGSYGYTF
TRBJ1-1 | TRBV4-1 | NA | NA | TGCGCCAGCAGCCATTCTCCGGGACATCCGAGAACTGAAGCTTTCTTT | CASSHSPGHPRTEAFF
TRBJ2-7 | TRBV5-5 | NA | NA | TGTGCCAGCAGCTTGGGCAGTGTCAGCTCCTACGAGCAGTACTTC | CASSLGSVSSYEQYF
TRBJ2-3 | TRBV7-8 | once | NA | TGTGCCAGCAGCTCTAGCGAGACAGATACGCAGTATTTT | CASSSSETDTQYF
TRBJ1-1 | TRBV6-5 | NA | NA | TGTGCCAGCAGTTACAGGACAGCGAACACTGAAGCTTTCTTT | CASSYRTANTEAFF
TRBJ1-5 | TRBV7-2 | NA | NA | TGTGCCAGCAGCTTAGCGTGGGGGCTTGGGCAGCCCCAGCATTTT | CASSLAWGLGQPQHF
TRBJ2-1 | TRBV7-2 | NA | NA | TGTGCCAGCAGCCCCATGCGGGTGGAGTACAATGAGCAGTTCTTC | CASSPMRVEYNEQFF
TRBJ2-5 | TRBV7-9 | NA | NA | TGTGCCAGCAGGGCGGGCCAAGAGACCCAGTACTTC | CASRAGQETQYF
TRBJ1-2 | TRBV6-5 | NA | TRBD1 | TGTGCCAGCAGTAAGGACAGGGGCGGCTATGGCTACACCTTC | CASSKDRGGYGYTF
TRBJ1-3 | TRBV9 | NA | TRBD1 | TGTGCCAGCAGCGTATATCTGGGACAGAGCTCTGGAAACACCATATATTTT | CASSVYLGQSSGNTIYF
TRBJ2-7 | TRBV4-1 | NA | TRBD2 | TGCGCCAGCAGCCAGGGACTAGCTATCGAGCAGTACTTC | CASSQGLAIEQYF
TRBJ1-2 | TRBV5-1 | once | NA | TGCGCCAGCAGCTTGGAGTCCAGTGGAATCTATGGCTACACCTTC | CASSLESSGIYGYTF
TRBJ2-2 | TRBV10-3 | once | NA | TGTGCCATCAGCGGGAGTAGGGCCGGGGAGCTGTTTTTT | CAISGSRAGELFF
TRBJ2-7 | TRBV7-2 | NA | NA | TGTGCCAGCAGCGGTGGACGGAGAAAGGATTACGAGCAGTACTTC | CASSGGRRKDYEQYF
TRBJ2-2 | TRBV6-6 | NA | TRBD1 | TGTGCCAGCAGTTACGGACAGGGGAACACCGGGGAGCTGTTTTTT | CASSYGQGNTGELFF
TRBJ2-1 | TRBV7-2 | NA | TRBD2 | TGTGCCAGCAGCCAGAAGGGGGCTAGCGGGAGCCTTTACAATGAGCAGTTCTTC | CASSQKGASGSLYNEQFF
TRBJ1-3 | TRBV7-9 | NA | NA | TGTGCCAGCAGGTTAGGGGTGGGTGCTGGAAACACCATATATTTT | CASRLGVGAGNTIYF
TRBJ2-7 | TRBV7-2 | NA | NA | TGTGCCAGCAGCTTCTCCACCGCATACGAGCAGTACTTC | CASSFSTAYEQYF
TRBJ2-1 | TRBV7-8 | NA | TRBD1 | TGTGCCAGCAGCTGGGCAAACAGGGGGAATGAGCAGTTCTTC | CASSWANRGNEQFF
TRBJ1-2 | TRBV2 | NA | TRBD1 | TGTGCCAGCAGTGAAGCTCAGGGGACAGGGAGGGACTATGGCTACACCTTC | CASSEAQGTGRDYGYTF
TRBJ1-1 | TRBV6-5 | NA | NA | TGTGCCTCCTTATCCGCAGAATCGAGGACTGAAGCTTTCTTT | CASLSAESRTEAFF
TRBJ2-7 | TRBV9 | once | TRBD2 | TGTGCCAGCAGCGTAGCAGGGACTAGAGGTCGCGTCGAGCAGTACTTC | CASSVAGTRGRVEQYF
TRBJ2-1 | TRBV15 | NA | NA | TGTGCCACCAGCAGAATCGACGGACCCCCGTTCTTC | CATSRIDGPPFF
TRBJ2-1 | TRBV5-1 | NA | TRBD2 | TGCGCCAGCAGCGGGGTAGGGACTAGCGGAGGTAGCTCCTACAATGAGCAGTTCTTC | CASSGVGTSGGSSYNEQFF
TRBJ2-6 | TRBV27 | NA | NA | TGTGCCAGCTCGATGGGAGTCTCTGGGGCCAACGTCCTGACTTTC | CASSMGVSGANVLTF
TRBJ2-7 | TRBV4-2 | NA | NA | TGTGCCAGCAGCCAAGAAGCCGTCATCCACTACGAGCAGTACTTC | CASSQEAVIHYEQYF
TRBJ1-1 | TRBV5-4 | NA | NA | TGTGCCAGCAGCGGACACCGAAGGACTGAAGCTTTCTTT | CASSGHRRTEAFF
TRBJ2-3 | TRBV7-2 | NA | NA | TGTGCCAGCAGCCCACCGGGACTCCCGGATACGCAGTATTTT | CASSPPGLPDTQYF
TRBJ2-3 | TRBV7-8 | NA | TRBD2 | TGTGCCAGCAGCTTGACTAGCGGCACCACAGATACGCAGTATTTT | CASSLTSGTTDTQYF
TRBJ2-3 | TRBV2 | NA | NA | TGTGCCAGCACCCCGATCCCAGGGCGGGGAGATACGCAGTATTTT | CASTPIPGRGDTQYF
TRBJ2-1 | TRBV7-8 | NA | NA | TGTGCCAGCACCGTGACTAGAACTAGGGATGAGCAGTTCTTC | CASTVTRTRDEQFF
TRBJ1-1 | TRBV11-1 | NA | NA | TGTGCCAGCAGAAAACAACGGGGGCTCACTGAAGCTTTCTTT | CASRKQRGLTEAFF
TRBJ2-7 | TRBV5-4 | NA | TRBD2 | TGTGCCAGCAGAGGGTCTAGCGGGAAAGGAGCCTACGAGCAGTACTTC | CASRGSSGKGAYEQYF
TRBJ2-7 | TRBV27 | once | TRBD1 | TGTGCCAGCAGTTTATCGGGACAGACCTACGAGCAGTACTTC | CASSLSGQTYEQYF
TRBJ1-5 | TRBV5-1 | NA | TRBD1 | TGCGCCAGCAGCTCTGGATTGGGAGGGACAGAGAATCAGCCCCAGCATTTT | CASSSGLGGTENQPQHF
TRBJ2-7 | TRBV18 | NA | TRBD1 | TGTGCCAGCTCACTTCGGGACAGGGGGACCTACGAGCAGTACTTC | CASSLRDRGTYEQYF
TRBJ2-7 | TRBV4-2 | once | TRBD1 | TGTGCCAGCAGCCAAGGACAGGGAAACTACGAGCAGTACTTC | CASSQGQGNYEQYF
TRBJ2-2 | TRBV6-5 | NA | TRBD2 | TGTGCCAGCAGTTATGGACTAGCGTCCGGGGAGCTGTTTTTT | CASSYGLASGELFF
TRBJ2-7 | TRBV27 | once | NA | TGTGCCAGCAGGTATGGGGACGAGCAGTACTTC | CASRYGDEQYF
TRBJ2-2 | TRBV5-1 | NA | TRBD1 | TGCGCCAGCAGAGAAGGACAGGGGGGAAACACCGGGGAGCTGTTTTTT | CASREGQGGNTGELFF
TRBJ2-7 | TRBV19 | NA | TRBD1 | TGTGCCAGTAGTGTGGGACAGGGTTCCTACGAGCAGTACTTC | CASSVGQGSYEQYF
TRBJ2-6 | TRBV19 | few | NA | TGTGCCAGTAGTATAGGGACAGTACCCGTCCTGACTTTC | CASSIGTVPVLTF
TRBJ1-4 | TRBV5-1 | once | NA | TGCGCCAGCAGCTTAGGTTCCGGGGTCGAAAAACTGTTTTTT | CASSLGSGVEKLFF
TRBJ1-2 | TRBV27 | NA | NA | TGTGCCAGCCGGACAAGAAAAAACTCCTATGCAGGCTACACCTTC | CASRTRKNSYAGYTF
TRBJ1-2 | TRBV19 | NA | NA | TGTGCCAGTAGTATAAACGGCGGGGGCACTAACTATGGCTACACCTTC | CASSINGGGTNYGYTF
TRBJ1-5 | TRBV4-1 | NA | NA | TGCGCCAGCAGCCAAGATGTAGGACAGCCCCAGCATTTT | CASSQDVGQPQHF
TRBJ2-7 | TRBV29-1 | NA | TRBD1 | TGCAGCGTTGAAGACGGACAGGGTAGGAACGAGCAGTACTTC | CSVEDGQGRNEQYF
TRBJ2-7 | TRBV9 | NA | TRBD2 | TGTGCCAGCAGCGATTCGACTAGCGGGATTAGACCCTACGAGCAGTACTTC | CASSDSTSGIRPYEQYF
TRBJ2-1 | TRBV27 | NA | NA | TGTGCCAGCAGGTGGCTAGGTGGGGATGAGCAGTTCTTC | CASRWLGGDEQFF
TRBJ1-3 | TRBV4-1 | NA | NA | TGCGCCAGCAGCCTCGGGACGGCCTCTGGAAACACCATATATTTT | CASSLGTASGNTIYF